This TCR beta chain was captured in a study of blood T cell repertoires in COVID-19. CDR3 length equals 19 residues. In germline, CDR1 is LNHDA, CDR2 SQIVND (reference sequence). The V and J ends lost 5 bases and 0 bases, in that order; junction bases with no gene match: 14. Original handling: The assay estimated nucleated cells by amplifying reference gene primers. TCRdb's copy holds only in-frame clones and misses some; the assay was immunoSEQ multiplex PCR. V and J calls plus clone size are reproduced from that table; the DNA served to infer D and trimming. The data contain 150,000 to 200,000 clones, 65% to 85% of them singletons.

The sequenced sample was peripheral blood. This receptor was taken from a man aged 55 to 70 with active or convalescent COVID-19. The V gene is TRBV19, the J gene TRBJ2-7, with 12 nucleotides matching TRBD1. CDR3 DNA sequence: TGTGCCAGTAGTCCTCCCCGGGACAGGGGGCTTTGGAGCTCCTACGAGCAGTACTTC. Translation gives CASSPPRDRGLWSSYEQYF.